The clone carrying this T cell receptor (beta chain) was observed a handful of times. This sample stems from a study of blood T cells in healthy people across ages. The V end was cut by 7 bases, the J end by 0 bases, with 14 bases between. CDR1 is MNHEY, CDR2 SVGAGI, per germline. The CDR3 length is 15 residues. A J-beta primer mix and a sample-barcoded 5' primer were used in a second PCR of about 7 to 11 cycles. TCRdb reprocessed the 5' RACE reads via MiXCR and lists one record per CDR3 protein. The table has 920,000 or so distinct CDR3 sequences, under 55% seen once. The TCR was taken from a woman in her fifties or sixties in good health. This chain connects TRBV6-5 to TRBJ2-3, with a possible D match to TRBD2 (6 bases). Sequencing used blood. CDR3 in DNA: TGTGCCAGCACCCGTGTGGGGGGAAGCACAGATACGCAGTATTTT. Its protein product is CASTRVGGSTDTQYF.